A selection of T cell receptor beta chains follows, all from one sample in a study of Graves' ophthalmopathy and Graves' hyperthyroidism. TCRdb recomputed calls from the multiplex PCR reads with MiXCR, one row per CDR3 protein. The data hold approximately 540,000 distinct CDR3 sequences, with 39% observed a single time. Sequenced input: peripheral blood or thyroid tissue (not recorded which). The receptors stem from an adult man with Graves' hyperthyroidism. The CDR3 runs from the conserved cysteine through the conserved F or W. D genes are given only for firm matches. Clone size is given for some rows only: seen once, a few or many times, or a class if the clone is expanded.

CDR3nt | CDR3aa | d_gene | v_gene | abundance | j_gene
TGTGCCTGGCGGGACTCAAACTACGAGCAGTACTTC | CAWRDSNYEQYF | NA | TRBV30 | NA | TRBJ2-7
TGCAGCGTTGGATCGGGGCAGGGCAGAGAGACCCAGTACTTC | CSVGSGQGRETQYF | NA | TRBV29-1 | NA | TRBJ2-5
TGTGCCATCAGGGACAGTCCTAACTATGGCTACACCTTC | CAIRDSPNYGYTF | NA | TRBV10-3 | many | TRBJ1-2
TGTGCCAGCAGCTCGGCCGGGACTAGCGGGAGTAACGGGGAGCTGTTTTTT | CASSSAGTSGSNGELFF | TRBD2 | TRBV7-9 | many | TRBJ2-2
TGTGCCAGCAGCGTAGGGCCTAGCGGGGATCAAGAGACCCAGTACTTC | CASSVGPSGDQETQYF | TRBD2 | TRBV9 | many | TRBJ2-5
TGTGCCAGTAAGGGACTAGCGGGCTGGAATGAAAAACTGTTTTTT | CASKGLAGWNEKLFF | NA | TRBV19 | NA | TRBJ1-4
TGTGCCAGCAGCCAAGATCCCTTTTCCGCGATGGTGGCTTTCTTT | CASSQDPFSAMVAFF | NA | TRBV3-1 | few | TRBJ1-1
TGCGCCAGCAGCCAAGATCTCGCAGGGACCCCCTACGAGCAGTACTTC | CASSQDLAGTPYEQYF | NA | TRBV4-1 | NA | TRBJ2-7
TGCACCGTGACAGGGGCCTATGGCTACACCTTC | CTVTGAYGYTF | TRBD1 | TRBV29-1 | NA | TRBJ1-2
TGCAGTGCTAGAGATCCCGGACAGGGGGACTATGGCTACACCTTC | CSARDPGQGDYGYTF | TRBD1 | TRBV20-1 | many | TRBJ1-2
TGTGCCAGCAGTCCCCAAATTTGGGGATTGGATTACGAGCAGTACTTC | CASSPQIWGLDYEQYF | NA | TRBV27 | NA | TRBJ2-7
TGTGCCAGCAGCTCGGGGCCCGGGTACCACGAGCAGTACTTC | CASSSGPGYHEQYF | NA | TRBV7-2 | once | TRBJ2-7
TGTGCCAGCAGCCAGGACAGGGGGGGGAATGAAAAACTGTTTTTT | CASSQDRGGNEKLFF | TRBD1 | TRBV7-9 | few | TRBJ1-4
TGTGCCAGCAGCTTAGAGGGCAGGGGGACCGGGGAGCTGTTTTTT | CASSLEGRGTGELFF | TRBD1 | TRBV7-6 | many | TRBJ2-2
TGCGCCAGCATGGATCAGACTGTTACAGATACGCAGTATTTT | CASMDQTVTDTQYF | NA | TRBV5-5 | NA | TRBJ2-3
TGTGCCATCAGAGCCGGGACAGGGAGCGGCACTGAAGCTTTCTTT | CAIRAGTGSGTEAFF | TRBD1 | TRBV10-3 | NA | TRBJ1-1
TGTGCCAGCAGCCAAAGGCCGGGACAGGGGGCCTACGAGCAGTACTTC | CASSQRPGQGAYEQYF | TRBD1 | TRBV7-9 | NA | TRBJ2-7
TGTGCCAGCAGTTCCCCAGGGACGAACACTGAAGCTTTCTTT | CASSSPGTNTEAFF | NA | TRBV28 | many | TRBJ1-1
TGTGCCAGTAGTATGGTCGGGGGGAGCTCCTACAATGAGCAGTTCTTC | CASSMVGGSSYNEQFF | TRBD2 | TRBV19 | NA | TRBJ2-1
TGTGCCAGCACAAACCGGGACAGGGGTGAAAACATTCAGTACTTC | CASTNRDRGENIQYF | TRBD1 | TRBV2 | NA | TRBJ2-4
TGTGCCAGCAGTGACGACGGTTTCTACGAGCAGTACTTC | CASSDDGFYEQYF | NA | TRBV2 | NA | TRBJ2-7
TGTGCCAGCAGCTTAGCAGGGACAGGCAGTTCGTTACCTTCACCCCTCCACTTT | CASSLAGTGSSLPSPLHF | TRBD1 | TRBV7-2 | NA | TRBJ1-6
TGTGCCAGCAGGAAACCGGGACAGGGGGCGCGGGGCTATGGCTACACCTTC | CASRKPGQGARGYGYTF | TRBD1 | TRBV11-2 | NA | TRBJ1-2
TGTGCCAGCAGCTTCGACCCTATGAACACTGAAGCTTTCTTT | CASSFDPMNTEAFF | NA | TRBV5-1 | NA | TRBJ1-1
TGCAGCGCCGTCCTCACGGAGACCCAGTACTTC | CSAVLTETQYF | NA | TRBV29-1 | many | TRBJ2-5
TGTGCCAGCAGCCATTTCACCGGGGAGCTGTTTTTT | CASSHFTGELFF | NA | TRBV11-1 | NA | TRBJ2-2
TGTGCCAGCAGCCCCGTAGTGAGGAATACGCAGTATTTT | CASSPVVRNTQYF | NA | TRBV7-2 | NA | TRBJ2-3
TGTGCCAGCAGCTTCCAGGGAAATCCTGAAGCTTTCTTT | CASSFQGNPEAFF | NA | TRBV5-8 | many | TRBJ1-1
TGCAGTGCTAGAAAGAACACCGGGGAGCTGTTTTTT | CSARKNTGELFF | NA | TRBV20-1 | many | TRBJ2-2
TGTGCCAGCAGCTTAGGAGGACTAGCGGGAGCCTACGAGCAGTACTTC | CASSLGGLAGAYEQYF | TRBD2 | TRBV7-8 | many | TRBJ2-7
TGTGCCAGCACCAAAACAGCCGGGACAGGGCCATTCCAGCCCCAGCATTTT | CASTKTAGTGPFQPQHF | TRBD1 | TRBV12-3/TRBV12-4 | many | TRBJ1-5
TGTGCCAGCAGGGGTCTAGCGGGGGGCTCCTACGAGCAGTACTTC | CASRGLAGGSYEQYF | TRBD2 | TRBV2 | few | TRBJ2-7
TGCAGCGTGGGCACAGGGACTCCCTACGAGCAGTACTTC | CSVGTGTPYEQYF | NA | TRBV29-1 | many | TRBJ2-7
TGTGCCAGCAGTACCAGGGGTACGGAGACCCAGTACTTC | CASSTRGTETQYF | NA | TRBV5-8 | few | TRBJ2-5
TGCGCCAGCAGCTTGGACCCGGGGGCTGGGGCCAACGTCCTGACTTTC | CASSLDPGAGANVLTF | NA | TRBV5-1 | many | TRBJ2-6
TGTGCCAGCAGCCTCCAGGGTGGCGAGCAGTTCTTC | CASSLQGGEQFF | NA | TRBV7-9 | once | TRBJ2-1
TGTGCCAGCAGCCAAGACCTGGGGTCTAGCTATGGCTACACCTTC | CASSQDLGSSYGYTF | NA | TRBV14 | many | TRBJ1-2
TGCAGTGCTAGAGGGGGACAGGGGGGCTACGAGCAGTACTTC | CSARGGQGGYEQYF | TRBD1 | TRBV20-1 | many | TRBJ2-7
TGTGCCAGTAGTACTAGCGGGAGCGCTGAGCAGTTCTTC | CASSTSGSAEQFF | TRBD2 | TRBV19 | few | TRBJ2-1
TGCGCCAGCAGCCTCGGGCAGTACACTGAAGCTTTCTTT | CASSLGQYTEAFF | NA | TRBV5-1 | many | TRBJ1-1
TGCAGTGCTTGGGGGGGGCTCGCTGAAGCTTTCTTT | CSAWGGLAEAFF | NA | TRBV20-1 | NA | TRBJ1-1
TGTGCCAGCAGTCCAGGACAGGCCGGTAGCAATCAGCCCCAGCATTTT | CASSPGQAGSNQPQHF | TRBD1 | TRBV2 | many | TRBJ1-5
TGTGCCAGCAGCATCCTACAGGGGGCGGACACTGAAGCTTTCTTT | CASSILQGADTEAFF | TRBD1 | TRBV7-9 | many | TRBJ1-1
TGCGCCAGCAGCTTGGGCTGGAAAGGTTCACCCCTCCACTTT | CASSLGWKGSPLHF | NA | TRBV5-1 | many | TRBJ1-6
TGTGCCAGTAGTATAGATCGGACAGGGTCGGCCACTGAAGCTTTCTTT | CASSIDRTGSATEAFF | TRBD1 | TRBV19 | many | TRBJ1-1
TGTGCCAGCAGCCGTGCAGGTGGCTACACCTTC | CASSRAGGYTF | NA | TRBV7-8 | many | TRBJ1-2
TGCAGTGCTAGAGGATTGAGGGCCAGGGACGTCGAAGAGACCCAGTACTTC | CSARGLRARDVEETQYF | NA | TRBV20-1 | many | TRBJ2-5
TGTGCCAGCAGTTACTCCATTGCCGGCGTGAGAGAGCAGTACTTC | CASSYSIAGVREQYF | NA | TRBV6-5 | many | TRBJ2-7
TGTGCCAGCAGCCAAGGACAGGGCCTGTATTCACCCCTCCACTTT | CASSQGQGLYSPLHF | TRBD1 | TRBV4-2 | few | TRBJ1-6
TGCAGCGTTGGACAGGGGGCGGATTTGGAGACCCAGTACTTC | CSVGQGADLETQYF | TRBD1 | TRBV29-1 | NA | TRBJ2-5
TGCGCCAGCAGCTTGGAATCGGGGCACCTGGGGGAGACCCAGTACTTC | CASSLESGHLGETQYF | NA | TRBV5-1 | NA | TRBJ2-5
TGTGCCAGCAGCTTAAGGTTTCCAACTAATGAAAAACTGTTTTTT | CASSLRFPTNEKLFF | NA | TRBV7-9 | few | TRBJ1-4